The 5 T cell receptor beta chains in this list originate from one sample, sequenced in a study of T cells after yellow fever vaccination. TCRdb passed the 5' RACE reads through MiXCR, listing each CDR3 protein once. The table has about 580,000 distinct CDR3 sequences, 17% seen once. The sequencing used PBMCs, collected about 5 days after the first yellow fever vaccination. Receptor source: a man between 18 and 35 years old who received the YFV17D yellow fever vaccine.

This sequence joins TRBV10-3 and TRBJ2-3, with TRBD1 identical over 8 bases. CDR3 length equals 16 residues. CDR1 ENHRY and CDR2 SYGVKD come from the germline V gene. V dropped 6 bases and J dropped 0; count of bases not matched to a gene: 8. The CDR3 here is CAIRATGATSTDTQYF. The CDR3 DNA follows: TGTGCCATCAGGGCGACAGGGGCTACTAGCACAGATACGCAGTATTTT.

V gene TRBV6-1 combines with J gene TRBJ2-5, with 9 nucleotides matching TRBD1. The V gene's germline CDR1 is MNHNS and CDR2 SASEGT. The V segment lost 6 bases and the J segment 1 base; nucleotides outside the gene matches: 6. The CDR3 runs 15 residues. CDR3 region: CASSRQGQGQETQYF. CDR3 DNA: TGTGCCAGCAGCCGACAGGGACAGGGCCAAGAGACCCAGTACTTC.

The chain couples TRBV12-5 to TRBJ2-7; either TRBD1 or TRBD2 may fit D (5 bases each). In germline, CDR1 is LGHNT, CDR2 FRNRAP. V was clipped by 7 bases and J by 0 bases, with 16 bases between them. The CDR3 sequence is 15 residues long. The CDR3 sequence: CASATRRGLSYEQYF. The DNA of the CDR3 is TGTGCTAGTGCCACGAGACGGGGCCTCTCCTACGAGCAGTACTTC. Supplemented by reference TRBV12-5 and TRBJ2-7, the full variable domain reads DARVTQTPRHKVTEMGQEVTMRCQPILGHNTVFWYRQTMMQGLELLAYFRNRAPLDDSGMPKDRFSAEMPDATLATLKIQPSEPRDSAVYFCASATRRGLSYEQYFGPGTRLTVT.

CDR3 DNA: TGTGCCAGCAGCCGATTGGGGGGGGCCTTGAATGAGCAGTTCTTC. Translating it yields CASSRLGGALNEQFF. The chain combines TRBV7-2 with TRBJ2-1; a weak D match, TRBD2 (7 bases). Germline CDR1 SGHTA, CDR2 FQGNSA. The CDR3 loop spans 15 amino acids. The V and J ends lost 5 bases and 7 bases respectively, with 18 bases between them.

Only a few counts were recorded for this clonotype. The CDR3 DNA sequence: TGTGCCAGCAGCTTAACTATAGGGGGGGGCACAGATACGCAGTATTTT. This translates into CASSLTIGGGTDTQYF. The chain has TRBV7-2 and TRBJ2-3; a possible D gene is TRBD2 (7 bases). Germline V gene sequence: CDR1 SGHTA, CDR2 FQGNSA. This CDR3 is built from 16 residues. V lost 2 bases to trimming and J lost 1 base, with 13 bases between them. The complete variable domain, with remaining parts taken from reference TRBV7-2 and TRBJ2-3, reads GAGVSQSPSNKVTEKGKDVELRCDPISGHTALYWYRQSLGQGLEFLIYFQGNSAPDKSGLPSDRFSAERTGGSVSTLTIQRTQQEDSAVYLCASSLTIGGGTDTQYFGPGTRLTVL.